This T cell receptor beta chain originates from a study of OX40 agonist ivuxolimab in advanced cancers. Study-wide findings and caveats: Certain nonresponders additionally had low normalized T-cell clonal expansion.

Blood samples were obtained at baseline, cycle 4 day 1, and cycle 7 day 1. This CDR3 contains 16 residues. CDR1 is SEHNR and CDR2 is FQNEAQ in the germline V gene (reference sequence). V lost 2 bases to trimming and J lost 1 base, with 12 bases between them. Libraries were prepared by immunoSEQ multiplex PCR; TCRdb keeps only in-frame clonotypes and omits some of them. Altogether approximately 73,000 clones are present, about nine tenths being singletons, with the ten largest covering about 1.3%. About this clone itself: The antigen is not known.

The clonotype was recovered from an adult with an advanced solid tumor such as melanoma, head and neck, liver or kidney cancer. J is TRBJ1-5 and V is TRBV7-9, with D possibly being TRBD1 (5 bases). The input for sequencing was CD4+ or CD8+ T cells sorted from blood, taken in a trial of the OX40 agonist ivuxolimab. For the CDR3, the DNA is TGTGCCAGCAGCTTATCCGGGGGGAGCAGCAATCAGCCCCAGCATTTT. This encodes CASSLSGGSSNQPQHF.